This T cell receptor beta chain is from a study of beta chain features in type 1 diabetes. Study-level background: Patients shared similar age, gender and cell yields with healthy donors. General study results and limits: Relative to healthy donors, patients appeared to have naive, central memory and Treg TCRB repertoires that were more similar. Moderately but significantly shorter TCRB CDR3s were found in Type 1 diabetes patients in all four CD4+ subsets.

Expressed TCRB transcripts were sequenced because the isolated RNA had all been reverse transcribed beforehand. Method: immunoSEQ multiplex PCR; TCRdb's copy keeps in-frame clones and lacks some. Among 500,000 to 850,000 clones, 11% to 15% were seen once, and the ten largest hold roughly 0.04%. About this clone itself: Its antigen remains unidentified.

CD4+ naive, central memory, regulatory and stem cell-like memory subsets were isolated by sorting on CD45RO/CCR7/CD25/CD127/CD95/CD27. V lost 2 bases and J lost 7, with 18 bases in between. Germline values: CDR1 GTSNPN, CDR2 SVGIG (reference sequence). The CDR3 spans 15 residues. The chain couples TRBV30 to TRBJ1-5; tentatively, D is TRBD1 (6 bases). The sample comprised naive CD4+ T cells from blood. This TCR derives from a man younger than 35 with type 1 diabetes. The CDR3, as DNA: TGTGCCTGGAGTACAGGGTCCACTGGGTACCAGCCCCAGCATTTT. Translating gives CAWSTGSTGYQPQHF.